A single sample is the source of the 32 T cell receptor beta chains below, sequenced in a study of regulatory T cells in long-lasting Graves disease. Time point given: persistent/refractory GD, antithyroid drugs over 5 years with positive TRAb. Scientists built the TCR library using RNA that was extracted from PBMCs. According to the study, TCR beta libraries were built with iRepertoire HTBI primers and CDR3-region Arm-PCR. Via MiXCR, TCRdb re-called the multiplex PCR reads, giving one row per CDR3 protein. The top ten hold about 7% of the sample, which has 400,000 to 500,000 distinct CDR3 sequences, about 22% seen once. Sample: peripheral blood mononuclear cells (PBMCs), taken when the disease was refractory, from a patient treated with antithyroid drugs. The receptor set was obtained from a female donor with Graves disease.

This rearrangement joins TRBV25-1 to TRBJ1-6; D possibly corresponds to TRBD1 (5 bases). Germline V gene sequence: CDR1 MGHDK, CDR2 SYGVNS. The CDR3 is 14 residues long. Trimming took off 9 bases at V and 6 bases at J, with 15 bases between the two ends. CDR3 loop: CARPWGRGNSPLHF. CDR3 sequence (DNA): TGTGCCAGACCCTGGGGCCGCGGTAATTCACCCCTCCACTTT.

The chain combines TRBV27 with TRBJ2-5; D is possibly TRBD2 (6 bases). The CDR3 runs to 15 residues. The germline gives CDR1 MNHEY, CDR2 SMNVEV (reference sequence). V lost 5 bases and J lost 0, with 13 bases in between. The CDR3 loop reads CASSPRAGHQETQYF. CDR3 bases: TGTGCCAGCAGTCCTAGAGCGGGTCACCAAGAGACCCAGTACTTC.

This clonotype was seen more than once but under ten times. Its ends do not fully match the called genes, so a read error is possible. The V and J genes are TRBV10-3 and TRBJ1-5, with 9 positions matching TRBD1. The germline V gene has CDR1 ENHRY and CDR2 SYGVKD. CDR3 length equals 15 residues. The CDR3 protein is CATAGTGTSNQPRHF. The CDR3 DNA sequence: TGTGCCACCGCCGGGACAGGGACCAGCAATCAGCCCCGGCATTTT.

This clonotype appeared many times. The chain has TRBV28 and TRBJ1-1; weak D call: TRBD1 (5 bases). The CDR3 consists of 14 residues. The V end lost 7 bases, the J end lost 4 bases, and 16 bases lay between the germline ends. Germline CDR1 MDHEN, CDR2 SYDVKM. The CDR3 protein is CASIMRRRGTEAFF. The CDR3 nucleotides read TGTGCCAGCATTATGAGGCGGAGGGGCACTGAAGCTTTCTTT.

This clonotype was seen repeatedly, ten times or more. The genes are TRBV12-3 or TRBV12-4 and TRBJ2-7, with a weak D call TRBD1 (6 bases). Trimming pared 6 bases from V and 0 bases from J, leaving 12 bases between. The CDR3 is 14 amino acids. In nucleotides, the CDR3 is TGTGCCAGCAGCCTTGGGGACATCTCCTACGAGCAGTACTTC. The encoded protein is CASSLGDISYEQYF.

This clonotype occurred a few times. The V gene is TRBV14, the J gene TRBJ2-7; TRBD2 matches at 7 bases. Germline V gene lookup returns CDR1 SGHDN and CDR2 FVKESK. Trimming took 2 bases from V and 6 from J; bases not matched to a gene: 10. The CDR3 sequence is 15 residues long. CDR3 amino acids: CASSQLWVAGSEQYF. CDR3 in DNA: TGTGCCAGCAGCCAACTTTGGGTAGCGGGTAGCGAGCAGTACTTC.

This clonotype showed up just once. V gene TRBV20-1 combines with J gene TRBJ1-1, with D perhaps matching TRBD1 (6 bases). Germline lookup yields CDR1 DFQATT and CDR2 SNEGSKA (reference sequence). The CDR3 has 12 amino acids. V was trimmed by 5 bases and J by 6 bases, leaving 13 bases between them. The CDR3 region has the DNA TGCAGTGCTGAGGACAGTATGGCTGAAGCTTTCTTT. Translated, it gives CSAEDSMAEAFF.

This clonotype was seen more than once but under ten times. This chain uses TRBV3-1 with TRBJ1-6; 7 bases line up with TRBD1. The junction had 2 bases not matched to a gene; V was cut back by 0 bases and J by 6 bases. Germline CDR1 and CDR2: LGHDT and YNNKEL (reference sequence). The length of the CDR3 is 15 residues. DNA of the CDR3: TGTGCCAGCAGCCAAGATGACAGGGCTAATTCACCCCTCCACTTT. Translating gives CASSQDDRANSPLHF. Looking up the rest from reference TRBV3-1 and TRBJ1-6 gives the full variable domain: DTAVSQTPKYLVTQMGNDKSIKCEQNLGHDTMYWYKQDSKKFLKIMFSYNNKELIINETVPNRFSPKSPDKAHLNLHINSLELGDSAVYFCASSQDDRANSPLHFGNGTRLTVT.

The chain carries TRBV5-1 and TRBJ2-1, with D perhaps matching TRBD1 or TRBD2 (5 bases each). V was shortened by 1 base and J by 12 bases, with 17 bases between the two germline ends. The CDR3 totals 14 residues. From germline, CDR1 is SGHRS and CDR2 YFSETQ. CDR3 nucleotides: TGCGCCAGCAGCTTGCTGATCGGTGACAGCGGGCAGTTCTTC. It specifies CASSLLIGDSGQFF.

This clonotype was detected many times. The genes are TRBV28 and TRBJ2-7; 7 bases match TRBD1. J was trimmed by 4 bases and V by 3 bases; bases with no gene match: 6. CDR3 length: 14 residues. Germline-derived CDR1 and CDR2 are MDHEN and SYDVKM. CDR3 coding DNA: TGTGCCAGCAGTTTCGGGACAGAGGGTTACGAGCAGTACTTC. As protein: CASSFGTEGYEQYF.

This clonotype was observed many times. The CDR3 loop reads CASSSRRLGETQYF. The CDR3 nucleotides are TGTGCCAGCAGCTCTAGGAGACTTGGCGAGACCCAGTACTTC. The chain is built from TRBV11-2 and TRBJ2-5; D unclear. Trimming removed 4 bases from V and 5 bases from J, with 14 bases in between. The CDR3 length is 14 residues. CDR1 and CDR2 from the germline V gene are SGHAT and FQNNGV.

In regard to this clonotype: The junction departs from germline at one end; a sequencing error may be responsible. The CDR3 is CASSLGYGLGELFF. CDR3 nucleotide sequence: TGTGCCAGCAGTTTAGGATATGGGTTGGGGGAACTGTTTTTT. The chain employs TRBV7-8 and TRBJ1-4; perhaps TRBD1 as D (5 bases). The germline gives CDR1 SGHVS, CDR2 FQNEAQ. The CDR3 contains 14 residues. The full variable domain, rest sourced from reference TRBV7-8 and TRBJ1-4, is GAGVSQSPRYKVAKRGQDVALRCDPISGHVSLFWYQQALGQGPEFLTYFQNEAQLDKSGLPSDRFFAERPEGSVSTLKIQRTQQEDSAVYLCASSLGYGLGELFFGSGTQLSVL.

This clonotype was seen ten or more times. This chain joins TRBV28 and TRBJ1-1; weak D call: TRBD1 (6 bases). The germline gives CDR1 MDHEN, CDR2 SYDVKM. V dropped 0 bases and J dropped 5 bases, with 13 bases sitting between them. This CDR3 is 15 amino acids long. The CDR3: CASSLWYGGETEAFF. For the CDR3, the DNA is TGTGCCAGCAGTTTATGGTATGGGGGCGAGACTGAAGCTTTCTTT.

There are many counts of this clonotype. Mismatch with germline at one junction end may stem from a read error. V is TRBV12-3 or TRBV12-4 and J is TRBJ2-5; no clear D. This CDR3 is 15 amino acids long. Here the CDR3 DNA reads TGTGCCAGCAGCTTAGCAGGAACCCCACAAGAGACCCAGTACTTC. Its translation: CASSLAGTPQETQYF.

This clonotype was detected a few times. The chain combines TRBV3-1 with TRBJ1-2, with 9 bases lining up with TRBD1. Germline-derived CDR1 and CDR2 are LGHDT and YNNKEL (reference sequence). The CDR3 runs to 16 residues. The junction had 10 bases not matched to a gene; V was cut back by 5 bases and J by 3 bases. The CDR3 DNA sequence: TGTGCCAGCAGCACGCGCACAGGGGGCGGTCACTATGGCTACACCTTC. It translates to CASSTRTGGGHYGYTF.

Many counts were recorded for this clonotype. CDR3: CASSLGPSNSPLHF. In DNA form, the CDR3 reads TGTGCCAGCAGTTTGGGACCGTCGAATTCACCCCTCCACTTT. V is TRBV6-9 and J is TRBJ1-6; D might be TRBD1 (5 bases). This CDR3 is built from 14 residues. V dropped 4 bases and J dropped 7 bases, with 11 bases sitting between them. Germline CDR1 and CDR2: MNHGY and SVAAGI.

This clonotype was detected a few times. The J gene is TRBJ2-5, the V gene TRBV18, with D maybe TRBD2 (6 bases). The CDR3 is 16 amino acids. V was trimmed by 0 bases and J by 0 bases, leaving 11 bases between them. The germline V gene encodes CDR1 KGHSH and CDR2 LQKENI. CDR3 sequence: CASSPPSSAYQETQYF. The CDR3 DNA follows: TGTGCCAGCTCACCACCTTCTAGCGCTTACCAAGAGACCCAGTACTTC.

This clonotype has more than one count but fewer than ten. V usage is TRBV28 and J usage is TRBJ1-5; D unresolved. The CDR3 is made up of 14 amino acids. Germline V gene sequence: CDR1 MDHEN, CDR2 SYDVKM. V was pared by 6 bases and J by 0 bases, with 9 bases between. CDR3 loop: CASSSDVSNQPQHF. The CDR3 DNA reads TGTGCCAGCAGCTCGGACGTTAGCAATCAGCCCCAGCATTTT.

In its sample, this clonotype was seen many times. The chain combines TRBV4-1 with TRBJ1-2; 8 bases agree with TRBD1. The V segment lost 0 bases and the J segment 4 bases; nucleotides outside the gene matches: 1. CDR3 length equals 14 residues. Germline assignment: CDR1 MGHRA and CDR2 YSYEKL. The CDR3 DNA reads TGCGCCAGCAGCCAAGATGACAGGGGCTATGGCTACACCTTC. Protein product: CASSQDDRGYGYTF.

This clonotype was counted ten times or more. This chain's CDR3 is CASSASGFSEQYF. The CDR3 DNA reads TGTGCCAGCAGTGCTTCAGGGTTCTCCGAGCAGTACTTC. The chain links TRBV28 to TRBJ2-7; weak D call: TRBD1 (5 bases). The CDR3 runs to 13 residues. The V end was cut by 5 bases, the J end by 6 bases, with 14 bases between. CDR1 and CDR2 from the germline V gene are MDHEN and SYDVKM.

The J gene is TRBJ1-3, the V gene TRBV7-9; D uncertain. CDR3 size: 16 residues. The V and J ends lost 1 base and 0 bases respectively, with 10 bases between them. Germline V CDR1 and CDR2: SEHNR, FQNEAQ (reference sequence). The CDR3 here is CASSLGLGFSGNTIYF. CDR3 in DNA: TGTGCCAGCAGCTTAGGGCTAGGGTTCTCTGGAAACACCATATATTTT. The full variable domain, in which reference TRBV7-9 and TRBJ1-3 provide the parts outside the CDR3, is DTGVSQNPRHKITKRGQNVTFRCDPISEHNRLYWYRQTLGQGPEFLTYFQNEAQLEKSRLLSDRFSAERPKGSFSTLEIQRTEQGDSAMYLCASSLGLGFSGNTIYFGEGSWLTVV.

This clonotype was counted only a few times. The chain couples TRBV28 to TRBJ2-1; D gene ambiguous. Per the germline V gene, CDR1 is MDHEN and CDR2 is SYDVKM. Trimming shortened V by 7 bases and J by 8 bases, and 9 bases separated the two germline ends. This CDR3 is 11 amino acids long. The CDR3 region is CASTSLYEQFF. For the CDR3, the DNA is TGTGCCAGCACCTCCCTCTATGAGCAGTTCTTC.

This clonotype was detected many times. V usage is TRBV12-3 or TRBV12-4 and J usage is TRBJ2-7; 9 bases are a match to TRBD1. The ends lost 6 bases at V and 2 bases at J; junction bases unmatched: 5. The CDR3 has 14 amino acids. For the CDR3, the DNA is TGTGCCAGCAGCCTAGACAGGGGGGCCTACGAGCAGTACTTC. This codes for CASSLDRGAYEQYF.

This clonotype was seen repeatedly, ten times or more. The chain couples TRBV28 to TRBJ1-6; D remains unclear. The CDR3 contains 16 residues. V was pared by 3 bases and J by 4 bases, with 13 bases between. Germline values: CDR1 MDHEN, CDR2 SYDVKM. In DNA, the CDR3 is TGTGCCAGCAGTTTGGACGTTCTTGGATATAATTCACCCCTCCACTTT. Amino acids: CASSLDVLGYNSPLHF.

The table lists this clonotype with many counts. CDR3 coding DNA: TGTGCCAGCAGTGCCGGGACAGGGACGGGCACTGAAGCTTTCTTT. Translated: CASSAGTGTGTEAFF. This chain links TRBV2 with TRBJ1-1; 9 nucleotides line up with TRBD1. Per germline, CDR1 SNHLY and CDR2 FYNNEI. This CDR3 is 15 amino acids long. V lost 4 bases to trimming and J lost 4 bases; unmatched junction nucleotides: 7.

The table lists this clonotype with a few counts. In DNA, the CDR3 is TGTGCCAGTAGTTTTTTCTGGACCAGCAGGGCCGATCAGCCCCAGCATTTT. Residues: CASSFFWTSRADQPQHF. The chain carries TRBV19 and TRBJ1-5, with a tentative D call TRBD1 (5 bases). Germline loops: CDR1 LNHDA, CDR2 SQIVND (reference sequence). The CDR3 has 17 amino acids. Deletions cut 5 bases from V and 5 bases from J, with 22 bases between.

This clonotype was seen repeatedly, ten times or more. The gene calls are TRBV9 and TRBJ2-5, with 8 bases identical to TRBD2. V gave up 5 bases and J gave up 4 bases; unmatched junction bases: 13. Germline V gene data show CDR1 as SGDLS and CDR2 as YYNGEE. This CDR3 contains 16 residues. The CDR3 DNA reads as TGTGCCAGCAGTAAGGAAGTGGGACTAGTGGGAGAGACCCAGTACTTC. It specifies CASSKEVGLVGETQYF.

This clonotype was detected ten times or more. This chain links TRBV29-1 with TRBJ2-5; 11 nucleotides line up with TRBD1. The junction had 7 bases not matched to a gene; V was cut back by 5 bases and J by 5 bases. This CDR3 comprises 14 residues. CDR1 and CDR2 from the germline V gene are SQVTM and ANQGSEA. The CDR3 spells CSVYGTGGWETQYF. The CDR3 coding sequence is TGCAGCGTTTACGGGACAGGGGGTTGGGAGACCCAGTACTTC.

This sequence joins TRBV20-1 and TRBJ2-3; D could derive from TRBD1 or TRBD2 (5 bases each). Germline CDR1 reads DFQATT; CDR2 reads SNEGSKA (reference sequence). This CDR3 is built from 12 residues. Trimming removed 4 bases from V and 2 bases from J, with 7 bases in between. CDR3 protein: CSATGTTDTQYF. The CDR3 DNA sequence: TGCAGTGCTACCGGGACCACAGATACGCAGTATTTT.

A remark on this clonotype: One base away lies a much larger clone, so this may be a sequencing read error. The CDR3 does not end in the conserved phenylalanine or tryptophan, so this is likely a read error. The CDR3 loop is CASSPVQEGSPLHV. CDR3 in DNA: TGTGCCAGCAGCCCGGTACAGGAAGGTTCACCCCTCCACGTT. The chain uses TRBV7-9 and TRBJ1-6; tentative D call: TRBD1 (5 bases). Germline V gives CDR1 SEHNR, CDR2 FQNEAQ (reference sequence). Trimming shortened V by 5 bases and J by 9 bases, and 14 bases separated the two germline ends. The CDR3 contains 14 residues.

This clonotype was counted ten times or more. J is TRBJ1-1 and V is TRBV12-3 or TRBV12-4, with 11 bases lining up with TRBD1. CDR3 size: 18 residues. V was clipped by 1 base and J by 0 bases; unmatched bases: 7. The CDR3 loop is CASSLDYGTGGMNTEAFF. The CDR3 region has the DNA TGTGCCAGCAGTTTAGACTATGGGACAGGGGGGATGAACACTGAAGCTTTCTTT.

This clonotype was counted only a few times. The chain uses TRBV7-9 and TRBJ2-2; maybe TRBD2 (6 bases). Germline CDR1 is SEHNR and CDR2 is FQNEAQ (reference sequence). V lost 3 bases and J 3 bases, leaving 11 bases between the germline ends. The CDR3 contains 15 residues. CDR3 region: CASSFVEGYTGELFF. The CDR3 nucleotides are TGTGCCAGCAGCTTTGTGGAGGGATACACCGGGGAGCTGTTTTTT.